This T cell receptor beta chain was captured in a study of vaccination effects on CD4 cells after COVID-19. Study-wide findings and caveats: Early post-infection timepoints were missing from the study, which also had few convalescent patients. Clones induced by infection and by vaccine showed marked clonal contraction late after vaccination.

Germline CDR1 reads MDHEN; CDR2 reads SYDVKM. The CDR3 consists of 11 residues. Trimming cost V 7 bases and J 3 bases, with 6 bases left between them. A note on this clone: Its antigen is still unknown.

Within the ViraFEST assay, antigen-specific CD4+ T cells underwent expansion with viral peptide pools prior to sequencing. When less than 13 days of culture had elapsed, CD4+ T cells were isolated. Vaccine recipients lacked prior SARS-CoV-2 infection and had negative nucleocapsid antibodies. IL-2 medium supplanted half the medium on days 3 and 7. Clones were sequenced by immunoSEQ multiplex PCR, and TCRdb holds only the in-frame ones, with some missing. The sample consists of around 23,000 clones, 76% of them appearing once. The TCR sequence derives from a human donor who received a COVID-19 vaccine. The sample here was CD4+ T cells from PBMCs cultured with HCoV-NL63 spike peptides, taken before COVID-19 vaccination. The gene calls are TRBV28 and TRBJ1-1; D is unresolved. CDR3 nucleotide sequence: TGTGCCAGCATAAGTGACACTGAAGCTTTCTTT. Its translation: CASISDTEAFF.